The 16 T cell receptor beta chains below all came from one sample that was sequenced in a study of naive and memory T cell subsets. Whole blood, roughly 2.5 ml, came from adult healthy volunteers. Blood and skin TCR RNA was reverse transcribed with alpha and beta constant primers. TCRdb called the 5' RACE reads again in MiXCR, with one record for every CDR3 protein. The profile shows roughly 26,000 distinct CDR3 sequences, approximately 20% of them singletons. Receptors originate from a female donor in good health.

This clonotype was counted a few times. The chain links TRBV15 to TRBJ2-7, with a tentative D call TRBD1 (6 bases). The CDR3 extends over 13 amino acids. Germline CDR1 reads LNHNV; CDR2 reads YYDKDF (reference sequence). V dropped 5 bases and J dropped 5 bases, with 13 bases sitting between them. CDR3 region: CATSGGPGDEQYF. Here the CDR3 DNA reads TGTGCCACCAGCGGGGGCCCCGGGGACGAGCAGTACTTC.

There are a few counts of this clonotype. This chain joins TRBV29-1 and TRBJ1-1; D is possibly TRBD1 (5 bases). This CDR3 region has 12 residues. Germline-derived CDR1 and CDR2 are SQVTM and ANQGSEA. V shed 4 bases and J shed 5 bases, with 11 bases lying between them. The CDR3 sequence is CSVVGEGTEAFF. DNA of the CDR3: TGCAGCGTTGTCGGGGAGGGGACTGAAGCTTTCTTT. Complete variable domain (other parts from reference TRBV29-1 and TRBJ1-1): SAVISQKPSRDICQRGTSLTIQCQVDSQVTMMFWYRQQPGQSLTLIATANQGSEATYESGFVIDKFPISRPNLTFSTLTVSNMSPEDSSIYLCSVVGEGTEAFFGQGTRLTVV.

This clonotype was seen many times. The rearrangement joins TRBV20-1 to TRBJ2-2, with unresolved D. Trimming stripped 0 bases from V and 5 bases from J, with 13 bases between. Germline CDR1 reads DFQATT; CDR2 reads SNEGSKA (reference sequence). This CDR3 is 15 amino acids long. As DNA, the CDR3 is TGCAGTGCTAGAGATCGGTTCTTAGGGACCGGGGAGCTGTTTTTT. It codes for CSARDRFLGTGELFF.

The V call is TRBV4-3, the J call TRBJ2-7; 10 bases map to TRBD1. Trimming cost V 0 bases and J 3 bases; bases outside gene matches: 8. This CDR3 has 17 residues. From germline, CDR1 is LGHNA and CDR2 YSLEER. For the CDR3, the DNA is TGCGCCAGCAGCCAAGACGCCGAGGGACAGGGGTACTACGAGCAGTACTTC. This sequence encodes CASSQDAEGQGYYEQYF.

This rearrangement joins TRBV29-1 to TRBJ2-5; no clear D gene. CDR3 length: 14 residues. V was cut by 1 base and J by 1 base, with 10 bases left in between. The germline V gene encodes CDR1 SQVTM and CDR2 ANQGSEA. CDR3 amino acids: CSVEVWSSQETQYF. The CDR3 coding sequence is TGCAGCGTTGAAGTCTGGTCTAGCCAAGAGACCCAGTACTTC.

The chain combines TRBV7-2 with TRBJ2-3; 10 nucleotides agree with TRBD2. Germline lookup yields CDR1 SGHTA and CDR2 FQGNSA. The CDR3 runs 16 residues. V dropped 3 bases and J dropped 4; count of bases not matched to a gene: 7. CDR3 region: CASSLNSGRGADTQYF. CDR3 nucleotide sequence: TGTGCCAGCAGCTTGAACAGCGGGAGGGGGGCAGATACGCAGTATTTT.

This rearrangement joins TRBV6-2 or TRBV6-3 to TRBJ2-5; possible D gene TRBD2, 7 bases. The CDR3 totals 15 residues. Trimming pared 2 bases from V and 10 bases from J, leaving 20 bases between. Looked up from germline, CDR1 is MNHEY and CDR2 is SVGEGT. The CDR3 reads CASSYGGAGSDLQYF. CDR3 nucleotides: TGTGCCAGCAGTTACGGGGGGGCCGGCTCGGATCTCCAGTACTTC.

In its sample, this clonotype was seen a few times. The rearrangement uses TRBV29-1 and TRBJ1-1; D gene ambiguous. Trimming took off 6 bases at V and 1 base at J, with 9 bases between the two ends. Germline CDR1 reads SQVTM; CDR2 reads ANQGSEA. The CDR3 consists of 12 residues. In nucleotides, the CDR3 is TGCAGCGTCAATCAACCGAACACTGAAGCTTTCTTT. As protein: CSVNQPNTEAFF. Full variable domain (rest looked up from reference TRBV29-1 and TRBJ1-1): SAVISQKPSRDICQRGTSLTIQCQVDSQVTMMFWYRQQPGQSLTLIATANQGSEATYESGFVIDKFPISRPNLTFSTLTVSNMSPEDSSIYLCSVNQPNTEAFFGQGTRLTVV.

This clonotype was recorded a few times. The rearrangement links TRBV6-2 or TRBV6-3 to TRBJ2-7, with 9 bases identical to TRBD2. With V trimmed by 4 bases and J by 3 bases, 13 bases remained unmatched. The CDR3 is 17 amino acids. CDR1 and CDR2 from the germline V gene are MNHEY and SVGEGT. The CDR3 coding sequence is TGTGCCAGCAGTTGGGTGGGTCCTAGCGGGATCGACTACGAGCAGTACTTC. The encoded protein is CASSWVGPSGIDYEQYF.

V usage is TRBV5-1 and J usage is TRBJ2-7, with TRBD1 identical over 9 bases. Germline-derived CDR1 and CDR2 are SGHRS and YFSETQ. Germline trimming cut 4 bases from V and 7 bases from J; bases unmatched to any gene: 9. The CDR3 has 14 residues. The CDR3 region is CASSKPGQGGEQYF. CDR3 DNA sequence: TGCGCCAGCAGCAAACCGGGACAGGGCGGGGAGCAGTACTTC.

The CDR3 region has the DNA TGCAGTGCTAGCCCCAGCGGGGGAAATGAGCAGTTCTTC. As protein: CSASPSGGNEQFF. The V gene is TRBV20-1, the J gene TRBJ2-1; TRBD2 matches at 8 bases. The trim removed 3 bases at V and 7 bases at J, leaving 5 bases unmatched. This CDR3 spans 13 amino acids. Per germline, CDR1 DFQATT and CDR2 SNEGSKA (reference sequence).

The chain combines TRBV29-1 with TRBJ2-1, with D possibly TRBD2 on 6 matching bases. CDR3 size: 13 residues. Trimming took off 6 bases at V and 1 base at J, with 10 bases between the two ends. Germline V lookup: CDR1 SQVTM, CDR2 ANQGSEA. The CDR3, as DNA: TGCAGCGTCGTTAGCGGATCCTACAATGAGCAGTTCTTC. Its protein product is CSVVSGSYNEQFF.

This chain connects TRBV12-3 or TRBV12-4 to TRBJ2-7; tentatively, D is TRBD1 (6 bases). The CDR3 covers 14 residues. Trimming took 2 bases from V and 5 from J, leaving 13 bases between them. CDR3 bases: TGTGCCAGCAGTTTAAGAGCAGGGGTAAACGAGCAGTACTTC. It encodes CASSLRAGVNEQYF.

By share, this clonotype counts as medium-sized. V gene TRBV6-1 combines with J gene TRBJ1-1; D is ambiguous. V was shortened by 6 bases and J by 3 bases, with 11 bases between the two germline ends. Germline CDR1 reads MNHNS; CDR2 reads SASEGT. The CDR3 runs 13 residues. CDR3 protein: CASRRVSDTEAFF. As DNA, the CDR3 is TGTGCCAGCAGACGGGTATCGGACACTGAAGCTTTCTTT.

This clonotype has a handful of counts. This chain links TRBV29-1 with TRBJ2-3; TRBD2 agrees at 9 bases. With V trimmed by 0 bases and J by 5 bases, 12 bases remained unmatched. The germline V gene has CDR1 SQVTM and CDR2 ANQGSEA. This CDR3 comprises 17 residues. The CDR3 region has the DNA TGCAGCGTTGAAGAGAGGACCGGCGGGGGGGCCAGAGATACGCAGTATTTT. It encodes CSVEERTGGGARDTQYF.

The chain uses TRBV6-4 and TRBJ2-2; tentative D call: TRBD2 (5 bases). There are 14 residues in the CDR3. Trimming pared 2 bases from V and 4 bases from J, leaving 8 bases between. The germline V gene has CDR1 MRHNA and CDR2 SNTAGT. The CDR3 loop is CASSDTGSTGELFF. In DNA form, the CDR3 reads TGTGCCAGCAGTGACACGGGGAGCACCGGGGAGCTGTTTTTT.